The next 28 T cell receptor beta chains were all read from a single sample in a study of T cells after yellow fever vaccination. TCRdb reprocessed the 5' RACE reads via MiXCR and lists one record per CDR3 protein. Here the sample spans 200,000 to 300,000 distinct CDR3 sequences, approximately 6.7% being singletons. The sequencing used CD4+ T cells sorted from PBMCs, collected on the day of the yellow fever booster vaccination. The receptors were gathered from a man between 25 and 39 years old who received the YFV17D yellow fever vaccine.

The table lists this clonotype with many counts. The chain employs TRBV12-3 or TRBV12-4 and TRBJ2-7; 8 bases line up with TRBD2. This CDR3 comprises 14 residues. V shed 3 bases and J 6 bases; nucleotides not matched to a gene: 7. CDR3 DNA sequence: TGTGCCAGCAGTTTGTTGCTAGCGGGTACCGAGCAGTACTTC. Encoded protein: CASSLLLAGTEQYF.

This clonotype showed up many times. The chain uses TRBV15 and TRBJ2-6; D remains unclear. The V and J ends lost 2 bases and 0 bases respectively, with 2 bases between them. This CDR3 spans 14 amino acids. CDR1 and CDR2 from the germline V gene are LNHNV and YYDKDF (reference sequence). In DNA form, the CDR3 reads TGTGCCACCAGCAGAAACTCTGGGGCCAACGTCCTGACTTTC. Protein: CATSRNSGANVLTF.

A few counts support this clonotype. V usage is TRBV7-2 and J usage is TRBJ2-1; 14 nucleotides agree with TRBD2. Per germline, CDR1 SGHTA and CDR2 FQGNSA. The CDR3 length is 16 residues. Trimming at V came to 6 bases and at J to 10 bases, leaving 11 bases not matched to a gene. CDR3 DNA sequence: TGTGCCAGCAGTACGGCCGGGACTAGCGGGAGAGGGGAGCAGTTCTTC. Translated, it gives CASSTAGTSGRGEQFF.

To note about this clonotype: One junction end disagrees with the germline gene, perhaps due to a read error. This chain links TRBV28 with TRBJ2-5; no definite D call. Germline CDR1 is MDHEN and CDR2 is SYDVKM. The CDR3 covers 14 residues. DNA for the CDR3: TGTGCCAGCAGTCCAACTTGGCGGAAAGAGCCCCAGTACTTC. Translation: CASSPTWRKEPQYF.

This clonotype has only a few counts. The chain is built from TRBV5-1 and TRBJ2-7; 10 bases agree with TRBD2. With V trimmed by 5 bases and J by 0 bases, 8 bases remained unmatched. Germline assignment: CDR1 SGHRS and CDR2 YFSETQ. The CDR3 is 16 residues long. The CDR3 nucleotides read TGCGCCAGCAGACGTGTGACTAGCGGGTACTCCTACGAGCAGTACTTC. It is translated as CASRRVTSGYSYEQYF.

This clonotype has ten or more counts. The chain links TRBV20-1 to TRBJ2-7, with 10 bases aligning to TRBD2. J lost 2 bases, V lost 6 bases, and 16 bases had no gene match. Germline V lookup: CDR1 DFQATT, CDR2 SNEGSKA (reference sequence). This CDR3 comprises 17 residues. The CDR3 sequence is CSATSRGLAIPTYEQYF. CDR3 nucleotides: TGCAGTGCCACGTCGAGGGGACTAGCGATACCAACCTACGAGCAGTACTTC.

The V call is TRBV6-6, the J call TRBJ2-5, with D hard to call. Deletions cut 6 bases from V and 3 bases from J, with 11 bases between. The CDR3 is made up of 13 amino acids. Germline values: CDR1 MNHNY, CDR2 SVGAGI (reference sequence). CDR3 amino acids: CASSALPEETQYF. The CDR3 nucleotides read TGTGCCAGCAGCGCTCTTCCGGAAGAGACCCAGTACTTC.

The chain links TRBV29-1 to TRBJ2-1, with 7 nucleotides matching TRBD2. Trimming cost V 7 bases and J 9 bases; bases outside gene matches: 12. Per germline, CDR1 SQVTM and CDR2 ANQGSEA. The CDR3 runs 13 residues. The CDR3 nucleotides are TGCAGCGGAGGGGCGGGAGTTGAGGCTGAGCAGTTCTTC. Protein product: CSGGAGVEAEQFF.

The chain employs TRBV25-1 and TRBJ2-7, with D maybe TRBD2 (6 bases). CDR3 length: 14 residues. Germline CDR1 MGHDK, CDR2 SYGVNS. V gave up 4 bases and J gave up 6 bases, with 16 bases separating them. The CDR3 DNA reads TGTGCCAGCAGTGTCCGGGAGCGAGAAGCCGAGCAGTACTTC. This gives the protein CASSVREREAEQYF.

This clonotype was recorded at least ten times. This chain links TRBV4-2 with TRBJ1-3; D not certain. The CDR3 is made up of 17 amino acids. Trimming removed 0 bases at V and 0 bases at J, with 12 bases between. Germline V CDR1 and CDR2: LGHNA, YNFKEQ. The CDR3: CASSQESGRSSGNTIYF. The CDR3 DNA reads TGTGCCAGCAGCCAAGAGTCGGGAAGGAGCTCTGGAAACACCATATATTTT.

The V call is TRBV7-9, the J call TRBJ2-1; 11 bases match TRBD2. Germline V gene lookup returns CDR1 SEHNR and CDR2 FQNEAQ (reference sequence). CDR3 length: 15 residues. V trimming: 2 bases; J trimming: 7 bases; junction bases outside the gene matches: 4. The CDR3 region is CASSLIAGGRNEQFF. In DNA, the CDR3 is TGTGCCAGCAGCTTAATAGCGGGAGGGCGGAATGAGCAGTTCTTC.

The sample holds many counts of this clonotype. DNA of the CDR3: TGTGCCATCAGTGAGTCGGGGGACAGGTCCTGGGAGCAGTACTTC. Translating gives CAISESGDRSWEQYF. The J gene is TRBJ2-7, the V gene TRBV10-3; 8 bases match TRBD1. Trimming took 0 bases from V and 7 from J; bases not matched to a gene: 8. This CDR3 contains 15 residues. Germline lookup yields CDR1 ENHRY and CDR2 SYGVKD.

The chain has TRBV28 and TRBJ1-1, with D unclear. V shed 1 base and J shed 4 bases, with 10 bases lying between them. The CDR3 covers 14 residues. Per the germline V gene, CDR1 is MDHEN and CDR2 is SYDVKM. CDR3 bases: TGTGCCAGCAGTTTATCAGCGCGGGTCACTGAAGCTTTCTTT. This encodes CASSLSARVTEAFF.

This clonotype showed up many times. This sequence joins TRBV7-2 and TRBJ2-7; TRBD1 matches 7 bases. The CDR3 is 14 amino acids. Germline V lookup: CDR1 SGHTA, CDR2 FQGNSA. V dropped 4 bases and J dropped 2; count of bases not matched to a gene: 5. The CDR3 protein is CASSSRQGPYEQYF. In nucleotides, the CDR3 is TGTGCCAGCAGCTCGAGACAGGGACCCTACGAGCAGTACTTC. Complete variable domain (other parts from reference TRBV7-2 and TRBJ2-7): GAGVSQSPSNKVTEKGKDVELRCDPISGHTALYWYRQSLGQGLEFLIYFQGNSAPDKSGLPSDRFSAERTGGSVSTLTIQRTQQEDSAVYLCASSSRQGPYEQYFGPGTRLTVT.

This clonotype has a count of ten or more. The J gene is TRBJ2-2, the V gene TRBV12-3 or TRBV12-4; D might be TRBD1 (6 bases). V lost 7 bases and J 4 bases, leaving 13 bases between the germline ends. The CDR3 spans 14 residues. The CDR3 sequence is CASTPDRLTGELFF. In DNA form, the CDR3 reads TGTGCCAGCACCCCGGACAGACTCACCGGGGAGCTGTTTTTT.

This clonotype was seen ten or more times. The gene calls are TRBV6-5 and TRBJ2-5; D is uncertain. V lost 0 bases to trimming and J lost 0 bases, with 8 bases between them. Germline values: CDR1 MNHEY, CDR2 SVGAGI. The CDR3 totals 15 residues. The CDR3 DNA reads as TGTGCCAGCAGTTACTCGCTTGCGTACCAAGAGACCCAGTACTTC. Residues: CASSYSLAYQETQYF.

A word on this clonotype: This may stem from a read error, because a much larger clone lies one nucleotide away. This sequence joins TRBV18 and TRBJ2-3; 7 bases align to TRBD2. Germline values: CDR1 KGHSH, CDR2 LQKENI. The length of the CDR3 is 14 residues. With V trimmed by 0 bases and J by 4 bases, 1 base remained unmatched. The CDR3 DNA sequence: TGTGCCAGCTCACCACCAGCGGGATCAGATACGCAGTATTTT. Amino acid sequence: CASSPPAGSDTQYF.

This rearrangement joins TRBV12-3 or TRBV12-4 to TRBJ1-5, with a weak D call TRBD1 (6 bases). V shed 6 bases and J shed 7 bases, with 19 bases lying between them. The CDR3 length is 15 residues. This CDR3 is CASSRETGPHQPQHF. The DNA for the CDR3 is TGTGCCAGCAGCCGAGAAACAGGGCCCCACCAGCCCCAGCATTTT.

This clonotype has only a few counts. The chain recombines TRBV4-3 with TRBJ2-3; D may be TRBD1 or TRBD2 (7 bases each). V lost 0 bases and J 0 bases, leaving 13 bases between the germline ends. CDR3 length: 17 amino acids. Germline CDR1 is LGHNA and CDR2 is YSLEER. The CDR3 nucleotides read TGCGCCAGCAGCCAAGACCCCAGGGGGGGCAGCACAGATACGCAGTATTTT. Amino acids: CASSQDPRGGSTDTQYF.

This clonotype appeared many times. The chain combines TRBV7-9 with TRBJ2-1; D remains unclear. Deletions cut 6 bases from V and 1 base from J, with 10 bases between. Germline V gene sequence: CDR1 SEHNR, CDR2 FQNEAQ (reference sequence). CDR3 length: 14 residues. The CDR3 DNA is TGTGCCAGCAGTCCGACCGGGTCCTACAATGAGCAGTTCTTC. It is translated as CASSPTGSYNEQFF.

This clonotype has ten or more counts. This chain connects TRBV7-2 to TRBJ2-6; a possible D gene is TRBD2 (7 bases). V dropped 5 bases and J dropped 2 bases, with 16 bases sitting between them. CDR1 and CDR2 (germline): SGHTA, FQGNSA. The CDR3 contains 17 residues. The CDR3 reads CASSTRRGGTGANVLTF. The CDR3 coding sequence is TGTGCCAGCAGCACTAGGAGGGGGGGGACTGGGGCCAACGTCCTGACTTTC.

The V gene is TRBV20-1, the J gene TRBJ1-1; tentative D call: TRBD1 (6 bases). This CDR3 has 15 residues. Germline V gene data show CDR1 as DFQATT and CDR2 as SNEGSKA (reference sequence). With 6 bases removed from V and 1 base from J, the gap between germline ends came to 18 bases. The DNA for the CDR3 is TGCAGTGCCCCTAACGGGGGCGGGCAGAACACTGAAGCTTTCTTT. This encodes CSAPNGGGQNTEAFF.

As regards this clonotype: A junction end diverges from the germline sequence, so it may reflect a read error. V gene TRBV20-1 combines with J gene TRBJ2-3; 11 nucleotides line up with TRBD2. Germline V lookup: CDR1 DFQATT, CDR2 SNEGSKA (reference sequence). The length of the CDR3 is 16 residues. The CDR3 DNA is TGCTGTGCTACGGGACTAGCGGTCTCTAGCACAGATACGCAGTATTTT. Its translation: CCATGLAVSSTDTQYF.

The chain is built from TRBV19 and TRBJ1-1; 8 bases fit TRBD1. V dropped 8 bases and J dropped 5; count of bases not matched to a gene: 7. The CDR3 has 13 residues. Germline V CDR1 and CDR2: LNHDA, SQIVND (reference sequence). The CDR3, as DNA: TGTGCCAGTGGACAGGGATCGATGACTGAAGCTTTCTTT. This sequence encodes CASGQGSMTEAFF.

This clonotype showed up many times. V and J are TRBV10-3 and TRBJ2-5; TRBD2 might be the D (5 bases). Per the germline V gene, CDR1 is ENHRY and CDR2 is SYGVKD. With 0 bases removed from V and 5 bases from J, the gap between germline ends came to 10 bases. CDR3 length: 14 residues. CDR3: CAISESGGLETQYF. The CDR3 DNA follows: TGTGCCATCAGTGAGTCTGGAGGACTCGAGACCCAGTACTTC.

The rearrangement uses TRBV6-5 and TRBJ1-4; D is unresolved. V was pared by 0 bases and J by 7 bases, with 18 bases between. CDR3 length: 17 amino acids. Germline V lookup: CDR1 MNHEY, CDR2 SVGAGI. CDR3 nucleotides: TGTGCCAGCAGTTACTCTCCCTATTCCCGGGTGGGTGAAAAACTGTTTTTT. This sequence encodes CASSYSPYSRVGEKLFF.

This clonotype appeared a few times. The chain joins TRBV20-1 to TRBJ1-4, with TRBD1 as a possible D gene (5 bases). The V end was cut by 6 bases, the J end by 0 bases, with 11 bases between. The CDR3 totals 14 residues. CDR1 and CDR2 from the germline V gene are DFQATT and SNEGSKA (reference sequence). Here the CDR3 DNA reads TGCAGTGCCCCTGACAGAGCAACTAATGAAAAACTGTTTTTT. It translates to CSAPDRATNEKLFF.

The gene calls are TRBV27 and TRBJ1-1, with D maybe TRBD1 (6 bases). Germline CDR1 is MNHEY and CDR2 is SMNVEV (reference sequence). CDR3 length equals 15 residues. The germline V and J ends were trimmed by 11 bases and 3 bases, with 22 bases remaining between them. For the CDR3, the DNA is TGTGCCTCCAAGCACGCTCCCGGGGGCCACACTGAAGCTTTCTTT. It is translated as CASKHAPGGHTEAFF.